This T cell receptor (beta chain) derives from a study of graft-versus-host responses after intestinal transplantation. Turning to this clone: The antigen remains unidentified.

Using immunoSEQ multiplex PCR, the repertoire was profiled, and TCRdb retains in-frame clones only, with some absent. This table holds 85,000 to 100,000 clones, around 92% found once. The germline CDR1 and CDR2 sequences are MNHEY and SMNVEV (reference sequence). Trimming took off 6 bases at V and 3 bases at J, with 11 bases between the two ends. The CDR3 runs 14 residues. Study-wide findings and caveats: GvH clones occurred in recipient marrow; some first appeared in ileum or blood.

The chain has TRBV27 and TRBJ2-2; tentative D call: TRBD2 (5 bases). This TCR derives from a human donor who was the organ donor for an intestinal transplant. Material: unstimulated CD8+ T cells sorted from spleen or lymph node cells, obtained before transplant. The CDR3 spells CASRVVGDTGELFF. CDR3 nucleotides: TGTGCCAGCAGGGTTGTGGGAGACACCGGGGAGCTGTTTTTT.